The clone carrying this TCR beta chain was seen only a few times. Its antigen is undetermined. Investigators reverse transcribed all isolated RNA, so they sequenced expressed TCRB transcripts. Assay used: immunoSEQ multiplex PCR; TCRdb lists only in-frame clones, some missing. The sample contains 810,000 or so clones, roughly 15% of which appear only once. These data originate in a study of beta chain features in type 1 diabetes. This CDR3 has 14 residues. CDR1 SGHRS and CDR2 YFSETQ come from the germline V gene. Trimming took 0 bases from V and 6 from J, leaving 9 bases between them. General observations from the study: Moderately but significantly shorter TCRB CDR3s were found in Type 1 diabetes patients in all four CD4+ subsets. The naive, central memory and Treg TCRB repertoires of patients appeared to be more similar to one another than those of healthy donors. In patients and controls equally, PCR might favor templates that are shorter. VDJ junctions from type 1 diabetes patients carried fewer insertions and larger deletions.

The material sequenced was naive CD4+ T cells from blood. The TCR originated in a woman between 18 and 30 years old in good health. This rearrangement joins TRBV5-1 to TRBJ2-2; D remains ambiguous. The CDR3 loop is CASSLGRVAGELFF. As DNA, the CDR3 is TGCGCCAGCAGCTTGGGAAGGGTCGCCGGGGAGCTGTTTTTT. Full variable domain (remainder filled in from reference TRBV5-1 and TRBJ2-2): KAGVTQTPRYLIKTRGQQVTLSCSPISGHRSVSWYQQTPGQGLQFLFEYFSETQRNKGNFPGRFSGRQFSNSRSEMNVSTLELGDSALYLCASSLGRVAGELFFGEGSRLTVL.